This TCR beta chain was retrieved from a study of identical twins listed by TCRdb under 2016. About the full investigation: TCR alpha and beta repertoires from monozygotic twins, unrelated adults of various ages and cord blood were deep-sequenced to test whether fetal clonotypes persist. To rule out contamination, the twin experiments were replicated at different times with different library preparation protocols.

Library preparation was by 5' RACE. TCRdb shows the sequencer as Illumina HiSeq 2000. Template switching introduced a universal primer binding site; the final cDNA contained a unique molecular identifier, enabling accurate counting of TCR cDNA molecules. Specific primers in the conserved constant-segment region were used to synthesize first-strand cDNA for TCR alpha and beta chains. To control for contamination, each cDNA library was double barcoded with a SMART-Mk sample barcode plus Illumina barcodes. Two successive PCR steps introduced TruSeq adapter sequences along with Illumina sample barcodes. The TCR alpha and beta cDNA libraries were sequenced on the Illumina HiSeq platform using custom primers. The original methods were these. Raw reads were processed with MiGEC to extract unique molecular identifiers, and MiXCR was used to determine CDR3 positions. Recombination models were inferred per individual with the repgenHMM and IGoR tools using an EM algorithm. The tcR package in R was used for shared clonotype analysis, with sharing normalized by the product of cloneset sizes. To study raw recombination without the effects of thymic and clonal selection, out-of-frame nonproductive sequences were analyzed. TCRdb trimmed public reads at Q25 via fastp, called clones via MiXCR and kept in-frame beta chains. One record per CDR3 amino acid sequence lists the most common genes and DNA. For this entry, the V and J calls and clone size follow TCRdb and not the study's own pipeline. The sample table shows roughly 630,000 distinct CDR3 sequences, and under 8.5% are seen once. The ten largest clones add up to 1.6% of the sample.

In its sample, this clonotype was seen many times. Its antigen is still unknown. Per-nucleotide qualities are absent, and no much larger clonotype sits a single base away. What the study reported, not specific to this receptor: Excess twin sharing in beta out-of-frame sequences was weaker because fewer shared sequences lowered the signal-to-noise ratio. Conclusions relied on cross-sectional statistical analysis, since the same donors could not be followed over many years. Compared with coincidental sharing between unrelated individuals, out-of-frame TCR alpha sequences shared between twins showed an excess of sequences with low generation probability. Invariant T cells such as MAIT and iNKT could partly confound zero-insertion analyses, though diverse VJ usage argued against this for most clonotypes. Recombination models systematically underestimated out-of-frame TCR alpha sharing in monozygotic twins but agreed with sharing between unrelated individuals. Abundant cord blood beta clonotypes had fewer insertions, young adult naive repertoires showed a similar but weaker trend, and memory repertoires showed no such trend.

Only healthy Caucasian donors were included. The twin cohort comprised three pairs of female monozygotic twins, all aged roughly 18 to 30 years. Peripheral blood mononuclear cells were the source from which RNA for the TCR libraries was isolated. The CDR3, cysteine through phenylalanine, is 18 amino acids long. Only CDR3 DNA remains: 54 bases, in frame from the first base. The germline V gene sets CDR1 to MGHRA and CDR2 to YSYEKL. V has 2 bases trimmed and J has 5 bases trimmed; junction bases matching no gene number 16. The same data also went into a second study, on yellow fever vaccine responses in identical twins. From that second study: According to the authors, the vaccine-induced T cell response in identical twins seemed to be partly convergent and partly specific to each individual. Focusing on identical twins, the study followed the T cell clones that responded to the vaccine, and did so with precision.

The chain links TRBV4-1 with TRBJ2-3; the junction holds 7 bases that match TRBD2. The TCR was taken from a woman aged 18 to 35 in good health. The source material was PBMCs. The CDR3 protein is CASSQRAKSRGVGDTQYF. The DNA sequence reads TGCGCCAGCAGCCAAAGAGCAAAGTCCCGGGGGGTAGGAGATACGCAGTATTTT.